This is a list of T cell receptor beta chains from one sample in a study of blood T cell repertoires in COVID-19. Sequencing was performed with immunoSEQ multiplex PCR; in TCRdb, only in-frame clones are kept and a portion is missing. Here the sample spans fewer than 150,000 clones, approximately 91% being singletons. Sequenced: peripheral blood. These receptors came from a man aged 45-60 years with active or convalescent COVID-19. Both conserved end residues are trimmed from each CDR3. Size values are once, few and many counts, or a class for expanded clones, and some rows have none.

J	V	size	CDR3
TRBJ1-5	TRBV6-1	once	ASSEASGKSNQPQH
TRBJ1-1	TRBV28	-	ASSTSGTEAF
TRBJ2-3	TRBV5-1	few	ASSLRLGRTDTQY
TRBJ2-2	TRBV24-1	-	ATRPSGSDTGELF
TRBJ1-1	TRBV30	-	AWSQWGGINTEAF
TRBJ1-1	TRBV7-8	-	ASSSIMNTEAF
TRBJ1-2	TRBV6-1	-	ASSAWGGADPNYGYT
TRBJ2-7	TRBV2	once	ASSRQLGEQY
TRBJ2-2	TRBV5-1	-	ASSLSGTGELF
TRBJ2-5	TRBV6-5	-	ASSSPGRGETQY
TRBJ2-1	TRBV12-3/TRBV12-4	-	ASAGTSSPQF
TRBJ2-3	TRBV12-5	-	ASGLVGKGQETTDTQY
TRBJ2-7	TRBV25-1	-	ASSAFRQGRTYEQY
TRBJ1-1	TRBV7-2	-	ASSFLTGPGREAF
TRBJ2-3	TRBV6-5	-	ASRLDRGTDTQY
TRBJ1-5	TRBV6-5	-	ASRPDSSNQPQH
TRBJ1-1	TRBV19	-	ASRTTGVNTEAF